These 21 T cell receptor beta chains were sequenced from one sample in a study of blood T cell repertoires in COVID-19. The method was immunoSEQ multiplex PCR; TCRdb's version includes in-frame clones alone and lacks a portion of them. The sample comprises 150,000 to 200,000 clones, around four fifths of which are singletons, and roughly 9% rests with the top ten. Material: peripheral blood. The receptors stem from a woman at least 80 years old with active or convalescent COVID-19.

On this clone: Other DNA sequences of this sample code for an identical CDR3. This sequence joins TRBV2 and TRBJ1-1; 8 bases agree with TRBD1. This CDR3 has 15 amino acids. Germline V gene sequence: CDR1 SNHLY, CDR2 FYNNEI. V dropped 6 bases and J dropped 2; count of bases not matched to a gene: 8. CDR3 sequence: CASSDVDRENTEAFF. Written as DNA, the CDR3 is TGTGCCAGCAGCGACGTGGACAGGGAAAACACTGAAGCTTTCTTT.

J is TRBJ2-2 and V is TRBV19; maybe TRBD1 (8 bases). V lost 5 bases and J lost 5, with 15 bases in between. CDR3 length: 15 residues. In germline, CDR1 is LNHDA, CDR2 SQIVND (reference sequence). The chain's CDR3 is CASSSTGGGTGELFF. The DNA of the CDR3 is TGTGCCAGTAGTTCCACAGGGGGGGGAACCGGGGAGCTGTTTTTT.

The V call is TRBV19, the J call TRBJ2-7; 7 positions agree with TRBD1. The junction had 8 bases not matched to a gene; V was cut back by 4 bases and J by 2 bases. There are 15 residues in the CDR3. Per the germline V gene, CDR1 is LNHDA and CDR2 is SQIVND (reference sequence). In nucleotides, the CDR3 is TGTGCCAGTAGTACGACAGGGAAGGGAACCTACGAGCAGTACTTC. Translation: CASSTTGKGTYEQYF.

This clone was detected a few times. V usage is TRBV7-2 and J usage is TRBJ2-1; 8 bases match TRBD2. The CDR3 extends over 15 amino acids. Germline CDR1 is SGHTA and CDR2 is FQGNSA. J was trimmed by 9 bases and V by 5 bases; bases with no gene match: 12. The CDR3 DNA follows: TGTGCCAGCAGCCGCGCCGGGGGGGGCCGTTTTGAGCAGTTCTTC. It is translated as CASSRAGGGRFEQFF.

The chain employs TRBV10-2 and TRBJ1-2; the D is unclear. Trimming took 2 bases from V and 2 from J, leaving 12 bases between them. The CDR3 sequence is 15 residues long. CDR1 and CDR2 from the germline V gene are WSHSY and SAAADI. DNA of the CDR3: TGCGCCAGCAGTGAGACCCCACCCGCGAACTATGGCTACACCTTC. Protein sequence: CASSETPPANYGYTF.

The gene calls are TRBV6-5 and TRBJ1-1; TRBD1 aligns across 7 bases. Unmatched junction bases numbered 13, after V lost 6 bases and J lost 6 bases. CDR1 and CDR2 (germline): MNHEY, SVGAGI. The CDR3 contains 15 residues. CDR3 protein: CASRPPTGQGSEAFF. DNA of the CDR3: TGTGCCAGCAGGCCTCCGACAGGGCAAGGGTCTGAAGCTTTCTTT.

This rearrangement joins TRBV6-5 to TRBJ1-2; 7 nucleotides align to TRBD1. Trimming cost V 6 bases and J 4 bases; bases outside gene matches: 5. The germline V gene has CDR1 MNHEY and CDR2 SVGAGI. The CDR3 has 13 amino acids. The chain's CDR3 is CASSSGQAYGYTF. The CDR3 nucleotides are TGTGCCAGCAGCTCCGGACAGGCCTATGGCTACACCTTC.

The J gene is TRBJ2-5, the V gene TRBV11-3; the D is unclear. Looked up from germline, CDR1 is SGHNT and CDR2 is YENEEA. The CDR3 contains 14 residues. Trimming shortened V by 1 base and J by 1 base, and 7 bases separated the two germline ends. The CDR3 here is CASSLAPSQETQYF. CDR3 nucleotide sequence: TGTGCCAGCAGCTTAGCCCCCAGCCAAGAGACCCAGTACTTC. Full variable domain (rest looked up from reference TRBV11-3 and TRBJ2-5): EAGVVQSPRYKIIEKKQPVAFWCNPISGHNTLYWYLQNLGQGPELLIRYENEEAVDDSQLPKDRFSAERLKGVDSTLKIQPAELGDSAVYLCASSLAPSQETQYFGPGTRLLVL.

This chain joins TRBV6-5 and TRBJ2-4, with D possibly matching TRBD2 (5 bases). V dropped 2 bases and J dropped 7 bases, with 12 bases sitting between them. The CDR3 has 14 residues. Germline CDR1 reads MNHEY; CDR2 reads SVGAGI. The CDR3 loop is CASSYGSQGNIQYF. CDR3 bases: TGTGCCAGCAGTTACGGGAGCCAAGGGAACATTCAGTACTTC.

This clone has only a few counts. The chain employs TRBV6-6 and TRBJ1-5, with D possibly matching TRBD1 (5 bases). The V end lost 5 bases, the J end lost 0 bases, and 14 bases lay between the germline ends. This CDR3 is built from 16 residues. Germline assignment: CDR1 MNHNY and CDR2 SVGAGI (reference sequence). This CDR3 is CASSPGRGNSNQPQHF. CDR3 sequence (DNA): TGTGCCAGCAGTCCCGGGAGGGGTAATAGCAATCAGCCCCAGCATTTT.

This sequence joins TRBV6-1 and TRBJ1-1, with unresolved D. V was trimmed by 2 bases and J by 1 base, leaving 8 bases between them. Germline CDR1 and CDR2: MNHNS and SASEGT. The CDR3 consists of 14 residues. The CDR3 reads CASSELGGNTEAFF. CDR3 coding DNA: TGTGCCAGCAGTGAACTCGGAGGGAACACTGAAGCTTTCTTT.

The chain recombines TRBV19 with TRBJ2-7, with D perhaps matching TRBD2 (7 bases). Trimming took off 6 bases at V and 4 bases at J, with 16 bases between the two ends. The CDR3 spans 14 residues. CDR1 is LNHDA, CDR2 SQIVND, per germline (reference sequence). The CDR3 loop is CASRGGGQTYEQYF. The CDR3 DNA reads TGTGCCAGTAGGGGCGGGGGCCAGACGTACGAGCAGTACTTC.

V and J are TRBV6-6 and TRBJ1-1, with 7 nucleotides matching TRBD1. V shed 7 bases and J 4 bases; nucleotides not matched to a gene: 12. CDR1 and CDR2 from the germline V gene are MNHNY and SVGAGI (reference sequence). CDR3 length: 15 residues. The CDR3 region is CASTKTSGQSTEAFF. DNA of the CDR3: TGTGCCAGCACTAAGACATCGGGACAGAGCACTGAAGCTTTCTTT.

Here the CDR3 reads CASSFTSMNTEAFF. Here the CDR3 DNA reads TGTGCCAGCAGCTTTACATCGATGAACACTGAAGCTTTCTTT. The chain employs TRBV5-6 and TRBJ1-1; no clear D. CDR3 length: 14 amino acids. The germline CDR1 and CDR2 sequences are SGHDT and YYEEEE. The germline V and J ends were trimmed by 2 bases and 0 bases, with 8 bases remaining between them.

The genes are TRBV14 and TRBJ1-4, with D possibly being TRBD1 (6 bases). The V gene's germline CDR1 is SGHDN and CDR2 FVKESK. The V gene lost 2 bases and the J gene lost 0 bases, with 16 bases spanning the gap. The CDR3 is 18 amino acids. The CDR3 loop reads CASSQRGGRQTTNEKLFF. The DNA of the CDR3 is TGTGCCAGCAGCCAAAGGGGGGGACGACAGACAACTAATGAAAAACTGTTTTTT.

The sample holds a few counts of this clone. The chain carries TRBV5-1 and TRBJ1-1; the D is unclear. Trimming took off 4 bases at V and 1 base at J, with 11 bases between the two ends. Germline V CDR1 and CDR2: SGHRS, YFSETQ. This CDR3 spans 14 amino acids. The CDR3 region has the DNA TGCGCCAGCAGCGATCCCACATCGAACACTGAAGCTTTCTTT. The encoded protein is CASSDPTSNTEAFF.

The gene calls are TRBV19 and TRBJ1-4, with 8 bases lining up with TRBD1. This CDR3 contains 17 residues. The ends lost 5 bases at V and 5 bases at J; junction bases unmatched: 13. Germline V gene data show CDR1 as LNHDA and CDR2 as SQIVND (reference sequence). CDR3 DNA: TGTGCCAGTAGTCCAAGCGGGACAGGTTTTCTGAATGAAAAACTGTTTTTT. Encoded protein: CASSPSGTGFLNEKLFF.

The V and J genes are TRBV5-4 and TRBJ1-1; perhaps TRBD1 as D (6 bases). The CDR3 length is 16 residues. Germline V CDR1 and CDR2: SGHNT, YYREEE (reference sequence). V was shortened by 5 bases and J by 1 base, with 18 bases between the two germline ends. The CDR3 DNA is TGTGCCAGCAGAATAAACCTACAGGGTGGGAACACTGAAGCTTTCTTT. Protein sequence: CASRINLQGGNTEAFF.

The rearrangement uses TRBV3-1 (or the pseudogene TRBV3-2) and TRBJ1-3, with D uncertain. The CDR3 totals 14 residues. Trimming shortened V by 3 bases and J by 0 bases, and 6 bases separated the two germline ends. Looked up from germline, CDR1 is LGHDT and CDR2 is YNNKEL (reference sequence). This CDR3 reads CASSQSFSGNTIYF. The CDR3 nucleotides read TGTGCCAGCAGCCAGTCCTTCTCTGGAAACACCATATATTTT.

The CDR3 nucleotides read TGTGCCAGCAGTTACTCTTTCCGTAACACTGAAGCTTTCTTT. The encoded protein is CASSYSFRNTEAFF. The chain links TRBV6-5 to TRBJ1-1; D gene unclear. Per the germline V gene, CDR1 is MNHEY and CDR2 is SVGAGI. Deletions cut 0 bases from V and 2 bases from J, with 7 bases between. The CDR3 runs to 14 residues.

CDR3 coding DNA: TGTGCCAGCAGCTTTCAGGGGTTGACTTTCTTT. It encodes CASSFQGLTFF. V is TRBV11-3 and J is TRBJ1-1; tentative D call: TRBD1 (6 bases). The CDR3 extends over 11 amino acids. Trimming stripped 3 bases from V and 12 bases from J, with 11 bases between. The V gene's germline CDR1 is SGHNT and CDR2 YENEEA. The whole variable domain, remainder taken from reference TRBV11-3 and TRBJ1-1, is EAGVVQSPRYKIIEKKQPVAFWCNPISGHNTLYWYLQNLGQGPELLIRYENEEAVDDSQLPKDRFSAERLKGVDSTLKIQPAELGDSAVYLCASSFQGLTFFGQGTRLTVV.